This passage covers 7 T cell receptor beta chains from one sample sequenced in a study of cytomegalovirus exposure and HLA in healthy donors. The PCR was carried out with 60 Vbeta primers and 13 Jbeta primers. The method was immunoSEQ multiplex PCR; TCRdb's version includes in-frame clones alone and lacks a portion of them. This table holds approximately 52,000 clones. Sequencing was done on a sample of PBMCs. These receptors were obtained from a woman aged 60-75 years in good health and CMV-seropositive.

The J gene is TRBJ1-2, the V gene TRBV5-1; D remains unclear. The germline V gene has CDR1 SGHRS and CDR2 YFSETQ. CDR3 length equals 14 residues. V lost 4 bases to trimming and J lost 4 bases, with 14 bases between them. This CDR3 reads CASSPAQLVYGYTF. The CDR3 region has the DNA TGCGCCAGCAGCCCGGCTCAACTAGTCTATGGCTACACCTTC. Supplemented by reference TRBV5-1 and TRBJ1-2, the full variable domain reads KAGVTQTPRYLIKTRGQQVTLSCSPISGHRSVSWYQQTPGQGLQFLFEYFSETQRNKGNFPGRFSGRQFSNSRSEMNVSTLELGDSALYLCASSPAQLVYGYTFGSGTRLTVV.

The rearrangement joins TRBV5-6 to TRBJ2-4; 7 bases line up with TRBD2. Germline V gene lookup returns CDR1 SGHDT and CDR2 YYEEEE. This CDR3 spans 14 amino acids. Trimming took 1 base from V and 9 from J; bases not matched to a gene: 7. The CDR3 reads CASSLPGSGGIQYF. The CDR3 DNA follows: TGTGCCAGCAGCTTGCCGGGCTCGGGGGGCATTCAGTACTTC.

The CDR3 DNA sequence: TGCGCCAGCAGCCAGAATACGGGGGGGCGAGGGGAGACCCAGTACTTC. It specifies CASSQNTGGRGETQYF. The chain is built from TRBV4-3 and TRBJ2-5; TRBD2 agrees at 8 bases. V lost 3 bases, J lost 5 bases, and 11 bases stayed unmatched. Germline V gene lookup returns CDR1 LGHNA and CDR2 YSLEER. CDR3 size: 16 residues.

A note on this clone: At one end the junction does not follow the germline gene, possibly because of a read error. The rearrangement joins TRBV11-1 to TRBJ2-3; D gene uncertain. The CDR3 consists of 15 residues. In germline, CDR1 is SGHAT, CDR2 FQDESV (reference sequence). Here the CDR3 reads CASSLDLRYTDKQYF. CDR3 nucleotides: TGTGCCAGCAGCTTAGACTTACGATACACAGATAAGCAGTATTTT.

This sequence joins TRBV5-1 and TRBJ1-5; TRBD1 agrees at 7 bases. The V gene's germline CDR1 is SGHRS and CDR2 YFSETQ. V was pared by 7 bases and J by 4 bases, with 11 bases of the junction left unmatched. The CDR3 extends over 15 amino acids. The CDR3 loop is CASRPTTGMNQPQHF. As DNA, the CDR3 is TGCGCCAGCCGCCCCACGACAGGGATGAATCAGCCCCAGCATTTT.

The chain joins TRBV23-1 to TRBJ2-6; 7 positions match TRBD1. TRBV23-1 counts as an open reading frame of uncertain function. CDR3 size: 20 residues. V lost 3 bases to trimming and J lost 1 base; unmatched junction nucleotides: 15. The CDR3 is CASSHLSTGTDRSGANVLTF. CDR3 sequence (DNA): TGCGCCAGCAGTCACCTTTCCACCGGGACAGACCGGTCTGGGGCCAACGTCCTGACTTTC.

The chain combines TRBV5-1 with TRBJ1-4; tentative D call: TRBD1 (6 bases). Trimming cost V 2 bases and J 1 base, with 9 bases left between them. CDR1 is SGHRS, CDR2 YFSETQ, per germline. This CDR3 contains 15 residues. The CDR3 loop is CASSFGQKTNEKLFF. CDR3 in DNA: TGCGCCAGCAGCTTCGGACAGAAAACTAATGAAAAACTGTTTTTT.